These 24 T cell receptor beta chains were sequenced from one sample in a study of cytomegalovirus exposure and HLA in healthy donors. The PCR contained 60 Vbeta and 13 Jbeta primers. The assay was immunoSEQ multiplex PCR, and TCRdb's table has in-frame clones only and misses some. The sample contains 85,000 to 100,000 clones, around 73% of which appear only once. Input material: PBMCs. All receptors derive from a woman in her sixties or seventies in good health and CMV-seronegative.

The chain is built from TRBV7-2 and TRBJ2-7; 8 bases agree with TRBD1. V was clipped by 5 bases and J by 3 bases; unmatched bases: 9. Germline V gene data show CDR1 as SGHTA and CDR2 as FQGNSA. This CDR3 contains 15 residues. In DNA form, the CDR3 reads TGTGCCAGCAGCCGCACTGGACAGGGATTCTACGAGCAGTACTTC. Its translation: CASSRTGQGFYEQYF.

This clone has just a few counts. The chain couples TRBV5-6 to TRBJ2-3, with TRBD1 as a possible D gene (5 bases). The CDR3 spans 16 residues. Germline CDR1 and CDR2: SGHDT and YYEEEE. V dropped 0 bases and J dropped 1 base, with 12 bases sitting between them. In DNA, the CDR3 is TGTGCCAGCAGCTTGGCGGACACGTTTGGCACAGATACGCAGTATTTT. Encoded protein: CASSLADTFGTDTQYF.

This CDR3 reads CASSLEGQGGQPQHF. The CDR3 DNA follows: TGCGCCAGCAGCTTGGAGGGACAGGGCGGGCAGCCCCAGCATTTT. The chain has TRBV5-1 and TRBJ1-5; 9 bases match TRBD1. Germline V CDR1 and CDR2: SGHRS, YFSETQ. The CDR3 is 15 residues long. V lost 0 bases and J lost 7; bases outside the gene matches: 5.

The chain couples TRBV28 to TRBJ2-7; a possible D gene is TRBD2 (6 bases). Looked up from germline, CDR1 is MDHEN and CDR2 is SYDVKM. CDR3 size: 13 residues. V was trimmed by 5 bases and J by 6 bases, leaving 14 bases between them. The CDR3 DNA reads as TGTGCCAGCAGTGATAATGGGGAGGCCGAGCAGTACTTC. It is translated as CASSDNGEAEQYF.

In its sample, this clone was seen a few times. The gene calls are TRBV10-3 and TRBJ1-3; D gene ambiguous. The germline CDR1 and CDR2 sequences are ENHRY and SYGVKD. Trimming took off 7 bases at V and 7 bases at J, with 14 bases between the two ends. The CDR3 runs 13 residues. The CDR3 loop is CAITGEGSNTIYF. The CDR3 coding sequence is TGTGCCATCACGGGCGAGGGATCTAACACCATATATTTT.

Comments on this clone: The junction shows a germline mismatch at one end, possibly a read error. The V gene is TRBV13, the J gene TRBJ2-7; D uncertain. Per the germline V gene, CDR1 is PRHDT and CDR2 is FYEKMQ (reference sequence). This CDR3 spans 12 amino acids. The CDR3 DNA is TGTGCCAGCAGCTTAGGGTCCGCTAGTCCCGTTTTC. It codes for CASSLGSASPVF.

As DNA, the CDR3 is TGTGCCAGCAGTGAAGCATCTGTAGCCTACGAGCAGTACTTC. Its translation: CASSEASVAYEQYF. The chain recombines TRBV2 with TRBJ2-7; D call uncertain. Germline-derived CDR1 and CDR2 are SNHLY and FYNNEI. The CDR3 is made up of 14 amino acids. The ends were cut back, 0 bases at V and 2 bases at J, with 8 bases in the middle.

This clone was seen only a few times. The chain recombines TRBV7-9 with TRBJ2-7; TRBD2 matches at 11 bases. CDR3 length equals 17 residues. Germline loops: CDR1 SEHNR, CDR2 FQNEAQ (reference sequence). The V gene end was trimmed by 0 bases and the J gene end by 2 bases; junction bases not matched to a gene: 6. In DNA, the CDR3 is TGTGCCAGCAGCTTAGCAGGGCGACTAGCGGGGACCTACGAGCAGTACTTC. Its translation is CASSLAGRLAGTYEQYF.

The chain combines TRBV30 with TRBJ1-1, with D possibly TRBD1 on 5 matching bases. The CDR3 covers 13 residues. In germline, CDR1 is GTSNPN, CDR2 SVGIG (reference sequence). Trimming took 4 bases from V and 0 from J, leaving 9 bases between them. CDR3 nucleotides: TGTGCCTGGAATCGGGGGATGAACACTGAAGCTTTCTTT. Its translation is CAWNRGMNTEAFF.

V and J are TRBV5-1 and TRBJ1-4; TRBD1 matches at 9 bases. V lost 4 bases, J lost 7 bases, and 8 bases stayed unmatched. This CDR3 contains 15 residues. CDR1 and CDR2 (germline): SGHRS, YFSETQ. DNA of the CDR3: TGCGCCAGCAGCGTGGACAGGGGAGGTGGTGAAAAACTGTTTTTT. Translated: CASSVDRGGGEKLFF.

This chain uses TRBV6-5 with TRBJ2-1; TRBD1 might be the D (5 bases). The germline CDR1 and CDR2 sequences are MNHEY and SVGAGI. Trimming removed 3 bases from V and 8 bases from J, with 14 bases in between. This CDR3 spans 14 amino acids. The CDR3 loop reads CASSYSQARDEQFF. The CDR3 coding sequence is TGTGCCAGCAGTTATTCACAGGCCCGGGATGAGCAGTTCTTC.

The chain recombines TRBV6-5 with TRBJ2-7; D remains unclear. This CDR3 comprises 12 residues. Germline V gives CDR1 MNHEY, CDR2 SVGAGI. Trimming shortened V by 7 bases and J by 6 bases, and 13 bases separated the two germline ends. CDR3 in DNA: TGTGCCAGCACCAAAGGTTCGGGCGAGCAGTACTTC. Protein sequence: CASTKGSGEQYF.

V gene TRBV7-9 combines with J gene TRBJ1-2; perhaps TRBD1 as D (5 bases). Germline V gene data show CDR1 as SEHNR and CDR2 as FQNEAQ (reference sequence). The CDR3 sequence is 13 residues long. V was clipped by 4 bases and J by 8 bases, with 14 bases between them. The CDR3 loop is CASSSGEYRGYTF. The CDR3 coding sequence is TGTGCCAGCAGCTCCGGAGAGTACAGGGGCTACACCTTC. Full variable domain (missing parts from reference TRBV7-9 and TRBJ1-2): DTGVSQNPRHKITKRGQNVTFRCDPISEHNRLYWYRQTLGQGPEFLTYFQNEAQLEKSRLLSDRFSAERPKGSFSTLEIQRTEQGDSAMYLCASSSGEYRGYTFGSGTRLTVV.

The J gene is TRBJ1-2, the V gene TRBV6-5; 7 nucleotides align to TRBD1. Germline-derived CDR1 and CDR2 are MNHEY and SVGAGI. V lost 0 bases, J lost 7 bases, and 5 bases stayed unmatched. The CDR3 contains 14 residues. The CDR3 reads CASSYSVQGGGYTF. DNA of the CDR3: TGTGCCAGCAGTTACTCGGTGCAGGGGGGTGGCTACACCTTC.

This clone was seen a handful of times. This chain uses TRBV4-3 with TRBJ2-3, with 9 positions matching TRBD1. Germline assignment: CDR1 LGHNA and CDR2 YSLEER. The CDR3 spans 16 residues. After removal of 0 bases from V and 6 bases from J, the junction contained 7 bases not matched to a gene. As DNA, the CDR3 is TGCGCCAGCAGCCAAGATGTGGACAGGGGCCCCGATACGCAGTATTTT. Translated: CASSQDVDRGPDTQYF.

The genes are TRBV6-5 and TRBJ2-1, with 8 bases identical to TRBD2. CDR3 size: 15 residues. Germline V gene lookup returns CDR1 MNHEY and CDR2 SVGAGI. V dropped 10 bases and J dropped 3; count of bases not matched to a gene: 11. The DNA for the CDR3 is TGTGCCACCGACTCCACTAGCGGACGCTACAATGAGCAGTTCTTC. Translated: CATDSTSGRYNEQFF.

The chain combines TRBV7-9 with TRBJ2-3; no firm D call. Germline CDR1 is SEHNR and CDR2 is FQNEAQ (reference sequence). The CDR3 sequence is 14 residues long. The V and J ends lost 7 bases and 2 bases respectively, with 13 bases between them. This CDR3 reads CASTLSQSTDTQYF. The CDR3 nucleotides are TGTGCCAGCACCCTTTCACAGTCCACAGATACGCAGTATTTT. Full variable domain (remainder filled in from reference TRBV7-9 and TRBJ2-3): DTGVSQNPRHKITKRGQNVTFRCDPISEHNRLYWYRQTLGQGPEFLTYFQNEAQLEKSRLLSDRFSAERPKGSFSTLEIQRTEQGDSAMYLCASTLSQSTDTQYFGPGTRLTVL.

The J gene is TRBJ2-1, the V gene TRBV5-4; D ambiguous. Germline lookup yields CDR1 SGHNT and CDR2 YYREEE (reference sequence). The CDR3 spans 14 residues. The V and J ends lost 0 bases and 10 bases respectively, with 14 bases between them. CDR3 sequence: CASSLDLSSGEQFF. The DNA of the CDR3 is TGTGCCAGCAGCTTGGACCTTAGCTCTGGAGAGCAGTTCTTC.

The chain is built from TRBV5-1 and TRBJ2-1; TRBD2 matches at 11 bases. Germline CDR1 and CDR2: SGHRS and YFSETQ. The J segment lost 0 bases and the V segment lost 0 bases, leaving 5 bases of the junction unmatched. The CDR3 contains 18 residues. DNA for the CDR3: TGCGCCAGCAGCTTGGTAGCGGGGGGGATAAGCTCCTACAATGAGCAGTTCTTC. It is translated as CASSLVAGGISSYNEQFF.

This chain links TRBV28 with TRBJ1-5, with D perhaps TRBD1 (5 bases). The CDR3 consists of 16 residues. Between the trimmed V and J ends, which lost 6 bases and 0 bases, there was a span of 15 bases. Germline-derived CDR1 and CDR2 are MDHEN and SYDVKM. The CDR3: CASSPAAGNSNQPQHF. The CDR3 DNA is TGTGCCAGCAGCCCCGCGGCAGGGAATAGCAATCAGCCCCAGCATTTT.

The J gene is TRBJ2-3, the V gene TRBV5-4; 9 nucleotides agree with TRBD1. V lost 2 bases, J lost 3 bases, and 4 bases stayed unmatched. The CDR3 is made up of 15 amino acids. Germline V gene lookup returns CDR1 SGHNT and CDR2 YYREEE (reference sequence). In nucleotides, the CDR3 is TGTGCCAGCAGCTTCCGGACAGGGGTGACAGATACGCAGTATTTT. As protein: CASSFRTGVTDTQYF.

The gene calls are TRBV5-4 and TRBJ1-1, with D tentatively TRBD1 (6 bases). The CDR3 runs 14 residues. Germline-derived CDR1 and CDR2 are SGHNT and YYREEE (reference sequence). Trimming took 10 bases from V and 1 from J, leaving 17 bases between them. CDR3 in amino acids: CACSAGGPNTEAFF. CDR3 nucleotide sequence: TGTGCCTGCTCCGCGGGGGGCCCGAACACTGAAGCTTTCTTT.

CDR3 in DNA: TGTGCCAGTAGTATCCAGGGGCTGAACACTGAAGCTTTCTTT. Translation: CASSIQGLNTEAFF. The chain couples TRBV19 to TRBJ1-1; possibly TRBD1 for D (6 bases). Germline V gene sequence: CDR1 LNHDA, CDR2 SQIVND (reference sequence). CDR3 size: 14 residues. Trimming stripped 3 bases from V and 0 bases from J, with 8 bases between.

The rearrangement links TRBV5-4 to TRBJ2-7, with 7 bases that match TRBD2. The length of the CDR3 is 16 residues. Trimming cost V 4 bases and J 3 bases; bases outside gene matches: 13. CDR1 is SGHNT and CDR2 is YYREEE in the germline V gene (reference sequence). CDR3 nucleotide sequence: TGTGCCAGCAGCCTGGGGAGGGGTTCGCACAACTACGAGCAGTACTTC. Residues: CASSLGRGSHNYEQYF.